The 32 T cell receptor beta chains below come from one sample, sequenced in a study of cytomegalovirus exposure and HLA in healthy donors. Primers included in the PCR were 60 Vbeta and 13 Jbeta primers. Sequencing was performed with immunoSEQ multiplex PCR; in TCRdb, only in-frame clones are kept and a portion is missing. Here the sample spans 95,000 to 150,000 clones, roughly 60% being singletons. Sample: PBMCs. Every receptor here comes from a man aged 40-50 years in good health and CMV-seropositive.

This chain links TRBV6-6 with TRBJ1-1; 8 bases line up with TRBD1. Germline lookup yields CDR1 MNHNY and CDR2 SVGAGI (reference sequence). This CDR3 comprises 15 residues. Germline trimming cut 3 bases from V and 1 base from J; bases unmatched to any gene: 4. Here the CDR3 reads CASSYPQGANTEAFF. In DNA form, the CDR3 reads TGTGCCAGCAGTTATCCGCAGGGGGCGAACACTGAAGCTTTCTTT.

V gene TRBV27 combines with J gene TRBJ2-5; 8 nucleotides line up with TRBD2. Trimming removed 5 bases from V and 2 bases from J; junction bases left unmatched: 13. The germline gives CDR1 MNHEY, CDR2 SMNVEV (reference sequence). The CDR3 spans 17 residues. CDR3 in DNA: TGTGCCAGCAGTCCGCCAACAGCGGGAGTTAGGCAAGAGACCCAGTACTTC. This codes for CASSPPTAGVRQETQYF.

The chain uses TRBV30 and TRBJ2-1; 12 bases agree with TRBD2. The CDR3 is made up of 17 amino acids. V trimming: 0 bases; J trimming: 4 bases; junction bases outside the gene matches: 7. The V gene's germline CDR1 is GTSNPN and CDR2 SVGIG (reference sequence). The CDR3 region has the DNA TGTGCCTGGAGTGTGACCCGGACTAGCGGGATTTACAATGAGCAGTTCTTC. Translated, it gives CAWSVTRTSGIYNEQFF.

V usage is TRBV9 and J usage is TRBJ1-5; D is possibly TRBD1 (6 bases). Trimming stripped 4 bases from V and 7 bases from J, with 30 bases between. Germline CDR1 is SGDLS and CDR2 is YYNGEE. The CDR3 is 19 residues long. The CDR3 sequence is CASSPQGCLVLLDGQPQHF. The CDR3 nucleotides are TGTGCCAGCAGCCCGCAGGGGTGTTTGGTTTTACTTGACGGCCAGCCCCAGCATTTT.

This clone has only one observation. The genes are TRBV6-5 and TRBJ2-3; tentative D call: TRBD2 (7 bases). The germline V and J ends were trimmed by 7 bases and 2 bases, with 13 bases remaining between them. The CDR3 contains 14 residues. Germline CDR1 and CDR2: MNHEY and SVGAGI. CDR3 sequence reads: CASKVAGATDTQYF. As DNA, the CDR3 is TGTGCCAGCAAGGTTGCGGGGGCCACAGATACGCAGTATTTT.

This clone was seen a few times. The chain couples TRBV4-1 to TRBJ1-5, with TRBD1 identical over 7 bases. The CDR3 sequence is 13 residues long. V shed 4 bases and J 6 bases; nucleotides not matched to a gene: 3. Germline lookup yields CDR1 MGHRA and CDR2 YSYEKL. This CDR3 is CASSPTGSQPQHF. The CDR3, as DNA: TGCGCCAGCAGCCCGACAGGGAGTCAGCCCCAGCATTTT.

This clone showed up just a few times. The chain joins TRBV9 to TRBJ2-1; TRBD2 agrees at 14 bases. With 3 bases clipped from V and 4 bases from J, the junction kept 12 bases outside the gene matches. Germline assignment: CDR1 SGDLS and CDR2 YYNGEE. The CDR3 totals 19 residues. CDR3 bases: TGTGCCAGCAGCGCCAAATACGGGACTAGCGGGAGCGGGTACAATGAGCAGTTCTTC. Its translation is CASSAKYGTSGSGYNEQFF.

This chain links TRBV7-3 with TRBJ2-1; 14 positions agree with TRBD2. The CDR3 sequence is 15 residues long. Germline V gene data show CDR1 as SGHTA and CDR2 as FQGTGA. J was trimmed by 6 bases and V by 5 bases; bases with no gene match: 3. This CDR3 reads CASSPGLAGANEQFF. The CDR3, as DNA: TGTGCCAGCAGCCCGGGACTAGCGGGGGCCAATGAGCAGTTCTTC.

This clone was seen a few times. The V gene is TRBV2, the J gene TRBJ1-2; D is perhaps TRBD1 (5 bases). The ends were cut back, 0 bases at V and 8 bases at J, with 19 bases in the middle. From germline, CDR1 is SNHLY and CDR2 FYNNEI. This CDR3 contains 16 residues. CDR3 amino acids: CASSEAPAGRGGGYTF. The DNA for the CDR3 is TGTGCCAGCAGTGAAGCGCCGGCAGGGAGGGGTGGCGGCTACACCTTC.

This clone was detected only a few times. This chain links TRBV5-1 with TRBJ2-7, with 7 bases fitting TRBD2. The V gene's germline CDR1 is SGHRS and CDR2 YFSETQ. The CDR3 has 16 residues. Losses at the gene ends were 3 bases for V and 2 bases for J; bases not matched to a gene: 11. Written as DNA, the CDR3 is TGCGCCAGCAGCTGGCGGCAGGAGCGGGGAACCTACGAGCAGTACTTC. It is translated as CASSWRQERGTYEQYF.

This clone was recorded a few times. The gene calls are TRBV10-3 and TRBJ1-2; D call uncertain. The germline V and J ends were trimmed by 4 bases and 4 bases, with 19 bases remaining between them. The CDR3 totals 16 residues. Germline V gene lookup returns CDR1 ENHRY and CDR2 SYGVKD. This CDR3 is CAISGFSGAASYGYTF. The CDR3 region has the DNA TGTGCCATCAGTGGTTTTTCAGGCGCCGCGAGCTATGGCTACACCTTC.

This chain joins TRBV10-3 and TRBJ2-5, with 11 bases that match TRBD2. Germline loops: CDR1 ENHRY, CDR2 SYGVKD. V lost 10 bases to trimming and J lost 5 bases; unmatched junction nucleotides: 15. This CDR3 contains 16 residues. CDR3 protein: CATSGLAGGSVETQYF. CDR3 bases: TGTGCCACCTCCGGGCTAGCGGGAGGCTCTGTGGAGACCCAGTACTTC.

The chain uses TRBV28 and TRBJ1-2, with D maybe TRBD1 (6 bases). V shed 5 bases and J shed 5 bases, with 15 bases lying between them. This CDR3 contains 14 residues. CDR1 is MDHEN, CDR2 SYDVKM, per germline. CDR3 sequence (DNA): TGTGCCAGCAGTCCTCCGCGAGGACAGTATGGCTACACCTTC. It encodes CASSPPRGQYGYTF.

The V and J genes are TRBV6-5 and TRBJ1-2; 9 bases are a match to TRBD1. Germline V lookup: CDR1 MNHEY, CDR2 SVGAGI. CDR3 size: 15 residues. The V and J ends lost 6 bases and 0 bases, in that order; junction bases with no gene match: 5. In DNA, the CDR3 is TGTGCCAGCAGGAGGGGGACAGGGTCTAACTATGGCTACACCTTC. It encodes CASRRGTGSNYGYTF.

This chain connects TRBV11-2 to TRBJ2-1; 11 positions match TRBD2. This CDR3 region has 15 residues. Per the germline V gene, CDR1 is SGHAT and CDR2 is FQNNGV. The J segment lost 4 bases and the V segment lost 5 bases, leaving 4 bases of the junction unmatched. The CDR3 here is CASSPGTSGYNEQFF. CDR3 bases: TGTGCCAGCAGCCCCGGGACTAGCGGATACAATGAGCAGTTCTTC.

The chain recombines TRBV11-2 with TRBJ2-3; 7 bases line up with TRBD2. The CDR3 sequence is 14 residues long. J lost 4 bases, V lost 1 base, and 2 bases had no gene match. Per the germline V gene, CDR1 is SGHAT and CDR2 is FQNNGV. CDR3 sequence reads: CASSLGLAPDTQYF. CDR3 coding DNA: TGTGCCAGCAGCTTAGGACTAGCCCCAGATACGCAGTATTTT.

This clone has just a few counts. The CDR3 here is CATRVGSQLEDTQYF. For the CDR3, the DNA is TGTGCCACCAGGGTGGGCTCCCAGTTGGAAGATACGCAGTATTTT. This sequence joins TRBV15 and TRBJ2-3; D not certain. CDR1 is LNHNV and CDR2 is YYDKDF in the germline V gene (reference sequence). This CDR3 is 15 amino acids long. V lost 6 bases to trimming and J lost 5 bases, with 18 bases between them.

The V call is TRBV14, the J call TRBJ2-1, with D tentatively TRBD2 (5 bases). Trimming cost V 6 bases and J 2 bases, with 14 bases left between them. Germline V gene data show CDR1 as SGHDN and CDR2 as FVKESK. The CDR3 spans 15 residues. CDR3 in amino acids: CASSSWTSTYNEQFF. DNA for the CDR3: TGTGCCAGCAGTTCCTGGACTTCGACCTACAATGAGCAGTTCTTC. Together with reference TRBV14 and TRBJ2-1, the CDR3 gives the full variable domain: EAGVTQFPSHSVIEKGQTVTLRCDPISGHDNLYWYRRVMGKEIKFLLHFVKESKQDESGMPNNRFLAERTGGTYSTLKVQPAELEDSGVYFCASSSWTSTYNEQFFGPGTRLTVL.

The chain has TRBV7-3 and TRBJ2-3; 7 bases agree with TRBD1. Trimming took 5 bases from V and 4 from J; bases not matched to a gene: 9. The CDR3 spans 15 residues. Germline lookup yields CDR1 SGHTA and CDR2 FQGTGA. The CDR3 DNA follows: TGTGCCAGCAGCACAACAGGGGAAAGGTCAGATACGCAGTATTTT. Translation gives CASSTTGERSDTQYF.

This chain uses TRBV28 with TRBJ2-3, with TRBD2 matching 8 bases. The CDR3 extends over 15 amino acids. Losses at the gene ends were 6 bases for V and 7 bases for J; bases not matched to a gene: 12. Germline assignment: CDR1 MDHEN and CDR2 SYDVKM. This CDR3 reads CASRLGSGTVHTQYF. CDR3 nucleotides: TGTGCCAGCAGACTCGGTAGCGGGACCGTTCATACGCAGTATTTT.

This clone has a handful of counts. J is TRBJ2-2 and V is TRBV5-1; 12 bases line up with TRBD2. This CDR3 contains 17 residues. J gave up 1 base and V 3 bases, and 4 bases lay outside the gene matches. CDR1 SGHRS and CDR2 YFSETQ come from the germline V gene. CDR3 protein: CASSSGLAGLNTGELFF. CDR3 sequence (DNA): TGCGCCAGCAGCTCGGGACTAGCGGGCCTGAACACCGGGGAGCTGTTTTTT.

For this clone: One end of the junction does not line up with germline, which may come from a read error. The rearrangement links TRBV7-7 to TRBJ2-7; tentatively, D is TRBD1 (6 bases). Germline V lookup: CDR1 SSHAT, CDR2 FNYEAQ (reference sequence). The CDR3 has 14 amino acids. The CDR3 protein is CASSPGQSSYEQYF. The CDR3 nucleotides read TGTGCTAGCAGCCCCGGACAGAGCTCCTACGAGCAGTACTTC.

The V call is TRBV2, the J call TRBJ1-3; TRBD1 matches at 9 bases. V dropped 4 bases and J dropped 9; count of bases not matched to a gene: 10. The germline V gene has CDR1 SNHLY and CDR2 FYNNEI. CDR3 length: 15 residues. The CDR3, as DNA: TGTGCCAGCAGTGGAGGAGGGACAGGGAGTAGCACCATATATTTT. Amino acid sequence: CASSGGGTGSSTIYF.

The chain joins TRBV5-6 to TRBJ2-2; the match to TRBD2 covers 7 bases. CDR1 is SGHDT and CDR2 is YYEEEE in the germline V gene. V gave up 4 bases and J gave up 5 bases; unmatched junction bases: 8. The CDR3 covers 15 residues. For the CDR3, the DNA is TGTGCCAGCAGCCGCGTAGCCGGGAGGACCGGGGAGCTGTTTTTT. It codes for CASSRVAGRTGELFF.

This sequence joins TRBV7-9 and TRBJ2-5; D unresolved. The V and J ends lost 2 bases and 3 bases respectively, with 10 bases between them. The germline V gene encodes CDR1 SEHNR and CDR2 FQNEAQ (reference sequence). This CDR3 has 14 amino acids. DNA of the CDR3: TGTGCCAGCAGCTTATCGATGGGCGAAGAGACCCAGTACTTC. Amino acid sequence: CASSLSMGEETQYF.

J is TRBJ2-1 and V is TRBV7-6; TRBD2 matches 10 bases. The CDR3 consists of 16 residues. V dropped 6 bases and J dropped 3; count of bases not matched to a gene: 8. Germline CDR1 and CDR2: SGHVS and FNYEAQ. Here the CDR3 DNA reads TGTGCCAGCAGTTTTAATAGCGGGAGGAGCTACAATGAGCAGTTCTTC. It is translated as CASSFNSGRSYNEQFF.

This clone was recorded a few times. The chain employs TRBV7-9 and TRBJ1-2, with D uncertain. This CDR3 is built from 12 residues. The V and J ends lost 5 bases and 3 bases respectively, with 7 bases between them. Germline CDR1 is SEHNR and CDR2 is FQNEAQ (reference sequence). CDR3 residues: CASSATDYGYTF. CDR3 sequence (DNA): TGTGCCAGCAGCGCAACTGACTATGGCTACACCTTC.

This sequence joins TRBV28 and TRBJ2-5; D perhaps matches TRBD2 (5 bases). This CDR3 comprises 14 residues. The V end lost 5 bases, the J end lost 3 bases, and 13 bases lay between the germline ends. Germline V gene lookup returns CDR1 MDHEN and CDR2 SYDVKM. The CDR3 here is CASSLLKGEETQYF. DNA for the CDR3: TGTGCCAGCAGTCTCCTTAAGGGAGAAGAGACCCAGTACTTC.

J is TRBJ2-1 and V is TRBV7-9; 7 bases map to TRBD2. The V gene end was trimmed by 1 base and the J gene end by 10 bases; junction bases not matched to a gene: 1. This CDR3 comprises 12 residues. The germline CDR1 and CDR2 sequences are SEHNR and FQNEAQ (reference sequence). The CDR3 DNA reads as TGTGCCAGCAGCTTAGGGCGGGGGGAGCAGTTCTTC. Protein: CASSLGRGEQFF.

The chain employs TRBV2 and TRBJ2-1; D is possibly TRBD2 (5 bases). V lost 4 bases to trimming and J lost 8 bases, with 9 bases between them. Germline V gives CDR1 SNHLY, CDR2 FYNNEI. CDR3 length: 12 amino acids. The CDR3: CASSGLADEQFF. DNA of the CDR3: TGTGCCAGCAGTGGGCTAGCTGATGAGCAGTTCTTC. Filled out from reference TRBV2 and TRBJ2-1, the complete variable domain reads EPEVTQTPSHQVTQMGQEVILRCVPISNHLYFYWYRQILGQKVEFLVSFYNNEISEKSEIFDDQFSVERPDGSNFTLKIRSTKLEDSAMYFCASSGLADEQFFGPGTRLTVL.

This clone was counted a few times. This chain connects TRBV29-1 to TRBJ1-1, with D unresolved. The CDR3 loop spans 12 amino acids. The germline V gene has CDR1 SQVTM and CDR2 ANQGSEA. V lost 3 bases and J 1 base, leaving 6 bases between the germline ends. Written as DNA, the CDR3 is TGCAGCGTTGAGCAACAGAACACTGAAGCTTTCTTT. Protein product: CSVEQQNTEAFF.

A few counts support this clone. This chain uses TRBV7-9 with TRBJ1-1; 7 bases map to TRBD1. The trim removed 4 bases at V and 10 bases at J, leaving 9 bases unmatched. The CDR3 spans 13 residues. Germline CDR1 reads SEHNR; CDR2 reads FQNEAQ (reference sequence). CDR3: CASSSSRQGGAFF. The CDR3, as DNA: TGTGCCAGCAGCTCAAGTCGACAGGGTGGAGCTTTCTTT.